The subject of this entry is one T cell receptor beta chain. Its antigen is currently unknown. The data originate from a study of long-term antiretroviral therapy in people with HIV. Survey-level immunoSEQ v3.0 assays were run. Assay used: immunoSEQ multiplex PCR; TCRdb lists only in-frame clones, some missing. Of some 25,000 clones in the sample, 65% to 85% were seen once. There were no participants with HIV treated outside the United States. Study results and caveats: When set beside controls, HIV repertoires had CDR3 length ranges that were narrower.

This CDR3 contains 13 residues. CDR1 is MDHEN and CDR2 is SYDVKM in the germline V gene. The V and J ends lost 7 bases and 10 bases, in that order; junction bases with no gene match: 7. The chain employs TRBV28 and TRBJ1-4; 9 nucleotides line up with TRBD1. The source was unsorted PBMCs, collected 3 years after starting antiretroviral therapy. This clonotype was obtained from a man aged 40-55 years with HIV. The CDR3 nucleotides read TGTGCCAGCACCATGACAGGGGGAGGAAAACTGTTTTTT. The encoded protein is CASTMTGGGKLFF.